The entry below describes one T cell receptor beta chain. Its antigen remains undetermined. No base qualities exist here, and no much larger clone lies one base off it. This specimen belongs to a study of blood T cell repertoires in COVID-19 (dated by TCRdb to about 2020). As for the study more broadly: Samples from collaborators originated in the United States, Italy and Spain and spanned both the acute and convalescent phases of COVID-19. The dataset comprised deeply sampled blood TCRbeta repertoires from subjects exposed to, actively infected with, or recovered from COVID-19. Where available, HLA class I and class II types were obtained from metadata supplied by the sample provider rather than from assay-based typing. Nearly every sample came with metadata listing a de-identified subject ID, COVID-19 status, age in years and sex. The prospective study material was composed of cDNA or gDNA derived from T cells, B-cell-depleted T cells, or PBMCs. The repertoires were released in a freely available public database meant as a resource for research on the immune response to SARS-CoV-2. The samples were drawn from two sources: the first 160 participants of the ongoing ImmuneRACE study, and 1,254 subjects contributed by 6 global collaborators. Broader findings and caveats from the paper: The amount of clinical and demographic metadata varied by source and participant and was provided uncurated.

TCRbeta CDR3 regions were amplified from genomic DNA by means of the immunoSEQ Assay, a bias-controlled multiplex PCR. From the authors' description of their analysis: The number of nucleated cells in each sample was estimated by amplification of reference gene primers within the assay. Sequence reads were collapsed and filtered to measure the absolute abundance of every unique TCRbeta CDR3 rearrangement. For each sample, productive Simpson clonality was calculated as the square root of Simpson's diversity index across productive rearrangements. Held by TCRdb, this immuneACCESS table contains in-frame sequences only and omits some clones. Under half of the omission traces to an unresolved V gene where checked; the cause of the rest is unknown. V and J calls and clone size come straight from that table; D and trimming were deduced from the DNA. The sample yields more than 150,000 clones; around 87% were counted once. The ten largest clones add up to less than 1% of the sample.

The collaborating institutions used their own protocols to collect whole blood in K2EDTA tubes. Collaborator samples were shipped for TCRbeta analysis as frozen whole blood, isolated PBMCs, or DNA extracted from either sample type. This TCR was sampled from a man between 18 and 35 years old with acute or convalescent COVID-19. The sequenced material came from peripheral blood.

CDR3 protein: CASSMDTYSNQPQHF. The sequenced DNA: TGTGCCAGTAGTATGGACACCTATAGCAATCAGCCCCAGCATTTT. Recombination linked TRBV19 to TRBJ1-5; a tentative D match to TRBD1 spans 5 bases. Inclusive of the bounding cysteine and phenylalanine, the CDR3 is 15 residues long. The CDR3 DNA has 45 bases and is translated from base 1. V is shortened by 3 bases, J by 0 bases, and the region joining them spans 9 bases. Sequences LNHDA (CDR1) and SQIVND (CDR2) are obtained from the germline V gene (reference sequence).